The 7 T cell receptor beta chains given below trace back to one sample, sequenced in a study of regulatory dendritic cells for organ transplantation. For these TCRs, the target antigens are not known. Allogeneic regulatory or mature dendritic cells were co-cultured for 5 days with CFSE-labeled sorted T cells at 1:10. Repertoires were generated with immunoSEQ multiplex PCR, while TCRdb's copy carries only in-frame clones and drops some. The data show roughly 12,000 clones, approximately 89% seen once. The sequenced sample consisted of naive CD8+ T cells from blood cultured with regulatory dendritic cells. Subset reported: CD45RA+ naive T cells. The receptors here all came from a human donor in good health.

This chain connects TRBV7-9 to TRBJ2-7, with 14 bases identical to TRBD2. The V gene end was trimmed by 3 bases and the J gene end by 7 bases; junction bases not matched to a gene: 8. Germline values: CDR1 SEHNR, CDR2 FQNEAQ (reference sequence). The CDR3 spans 16 residues. CDR3 in amino acids: CASSLTGTSGGGEQYF. The CDR3 bases are TGTGCCAGCAGCTTGACCGGGACTAGCGGGGGAGGTGAGCAGTACTTC.

This chain links TRBV10-3 with TRBJ1-5; a weak D match, TRBD1 (5 bases). The germline CDR1 and CDR2 sequences are ENHRY and SYGVKD. The CDR3 is made up of 16 amino acids. V was trimmed by 2 bases and J by 2 bases, leaving 13 bases between them. In nucleotides, the CDR3 is TGTGCCATCAGTGAGCCTAATCAGGGACGCAATCAGCCCCAGCATTTT. Protein: CAISEPNQGRNQPQHF.

The chain combines TRBV4-1 with TRBJ1-4; D is undetermined. Trimming stripped 0 bases from V and 4 bases from J, with 9 bases between. Looked up from germline, CDR1 is MGHRA and CDR2 is YSYEKL. CDR3 size: 15 residues. The CDR3 DNA reads TGCGCCAGCAGCCAAGAAGCCGCGGGTAATGAAAAACTGTTTTTT. Translated, it gives CASSQEAAGNEKLFF.

The chain is built from TRBV27 and TRBJ2-2; D is undetermined. This CDR3 spans 14 amino acids. CDR1 is MNHEY, CDR2 SMNVEV, per germline (reference sequence). Between the trimmed V and J ends, which lost 3 bases and 8 bases, there was a span of 13 bases. This CDR3 is CASSFGGVGGELFF. Here the CDR3 DNA reads TGTGCCAGCAGTTTTGGTGGGGTCGGGGGGGAGCTGTTTTTT.

The chain links TRBV25-1 to TRBJ2-5, with no clear D. V was cut by 3 bases and J by 5 bases, with 4 bases left in between. Germline V gives CDR1 MGHDK, CDR2 SYGVNS. The CDR3 length is 11 residues. The CDR3 DNA reads TGTGCCAGCAGTGATTCGGAGACCCAGTACTTC. This sequence encodes CASSDSETQYF. Full variable domain (remainder filled in from reference TRBV25-1 and TRBJ2-5): EADIYQTPRYLVIGTGKKITLECSQTMGHDKMYWYQQDPGMELHLIHYSYGVNSTEKGDLSSESTVSRIRTEHFPLTLESARPSHTSQYLCASSDSETQYFGPGTRLLVL.

J is TRBJ2-7 and V is TRBV19, with TRBD1 matching over 9 bases. The germline gives CDR1 LNHDA, CDR2 SQIVND (reference sequence). This CDR3 region has 14 residues. V shed 3 bases and J 3 bases; nucleotides not matched to a gene: 3. The CDR3, as DNA: TGTGCCAGTAGTATGGGACAGGGAGACTACGAGCAGTACTTC. Protein product: CASSMGQGDYEQYF. Full variable domain (outside the CDR3, taken from reference TRBV19 and TRBJ2-7): DGGITQSPKYLFRKEGQNVTLSCEQNLNHDAMYWYRQDPGQGLRLIYYSQIVNDFQKGDIAEGYSVSREKKESFPLTVTSAQKNPTAFYLCASSMGQGDYEQYFGPGTRLTVT.

This clone was picked up one time. The gene calls are TRBV20-1 and TRBJ2-1; no reliable D call. Germline CDR1 reads DFQATT; CDR2 reads SNEGSKA (reference sequence). The germline V and J ends were trimmed by 6 bases and 9 bases, with 12 bases remaining between them. This CDR3 has 11 amino acids. CDR3 coding DNA: TGCAGTGCCGCCCGCCCAGGTGAGCAGTTCTTC. As protein: CSAARPGEQFF.